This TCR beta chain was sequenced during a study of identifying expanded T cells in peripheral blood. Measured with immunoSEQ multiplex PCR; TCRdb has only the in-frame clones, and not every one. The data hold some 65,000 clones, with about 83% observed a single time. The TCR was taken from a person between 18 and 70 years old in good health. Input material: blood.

This chain's CDR3 is CASSGSSGLGNEQFF. CDR3 DNA sequence: TGTGCCAGTAGTGGGTCTAGCGGGCTTGGGAATGAGCAGTTCTTC. This chain links TRBV19 with TRBJ2-1; 8 bases agree with TRBD2. V trimming: 5 bases; J trimming: 7 bases; junction bases outside the gene matches: 10. There are 15 residues in the CDR3. CDR1 LNHDA and CDR2 SQIVND come from the germline V gene (reference sequence).